One and the same sample provided the 9 T cell receptor beta chains below, sequenced in a study of vaccination and CD4 T cells after COVID-19. Treatment described: approximately nine-day PBMC culture with coronavirus spike peptide pools or control peptides (ViraFEST assay). Which antigens these TCRs recognize remains unknown. An Oncomine TCR Beta short-read assay was used to sequence the DNA from cultured CD4+ T cells. TCRdb ran MiXCR on the PCR reads and lists one entry per CDR3 protein. The repertoire consists of more than 9,500 distinct CDR3 sequences, with approximately 51% occurring once and the leading ten covering about a sixth. The sequencing here drew on cultured CD4+ T cells from blood, taken after SARS-CoV-2 vaccination. These receptors were collected from a human donor with COVID-19.

V gene TRBV5-6 combines with J gene TRBJ1-1; D is perhaps TRBD1 (6 bases). The germline V and J ends were trimmed by 3 bases and 1 base, with 10 bases remaining between them. This CDR3 contains 14 residues. Germline V CDR1 and CDR2: SGHDT, YYEEEE. The CDR3: CASSSPGQNTEAFF. DNA of the CDR3: TGTGCCAGCAGCTCACCGGGACAGAACACTGAAGCTTTCTTT.

This rearrangement joins TRBV11-2 to TRBJ2-3; no clear D. CDR3 length equals 11 residues. Trimming pared 5 bases from V and 5 bases from J, leaving 5 bases between. Germline V gene data show CDR1 as SGHAT and CDR2 as FQNNGV. The CDR3 bases are TGTGCCAGCAGCCCCGGAGATACGCAGTATTTT. It yields the protein CASSPGDTQYF.

There are a few counts of this clonotype. The chain recombines TRBV27 with TRBJ2-7; TRBD1 aligns across 8 bases. Germline V gene data show CDR1 as MNHEY and CDR2 as SMNVEV (reference sequence). The CDR3 is 15 residues long. Germline trimming cut 9 bases from V and 1 base from J; bases unmatched to any gene: 11. The CDR3 loop is CASSIGQGPSYEQYF. The CDR3 bases are TGTGCCAGTTCGATAGGACAGGGACCTTCCTACGAGCAGTACTTC.

As concerns this clonotype: At one of its ends the junction is not consistent with the germline gene, which may arise from a read error. V is TRBV2 and J is TRBJ2-5, with a tentative D call TRBD1 (6 bases). This CDR3 has 15 amino acids. Per germline, CDR1 SNHLY and CDR2 FYNNEI. The CDR3 is CASSEGGIAYETQYF. The CDR3 DNA is TGTGCCAGCAGCGAAGGGGGAATAGCTTATGAGACCCAGTACTTC.

This clonotype has just a few counts. Here the CDR3 reads CASSFNNLDNEQFF. DNA of the CDR3: TGTGCCAGCAGCTTTAATAACTTGGACAATGAGCAGTTCTTC. The chain recombines TRBV11-2 with TRBJ2-1; unclear D gene. V lost 3 bases, J lost 5 bases, and 11 bases lay in between. Per the germline V gene, CDR1 is SGHAT and CDR2 is FQNNGV. The CDR3 spans 14 residues.

Within the sample, this clonotype is large (0.1 to 1%). The rearrangement joins TRBV12-3 or TRBV12-4 to TRBJ2-6; D call uncertain. This CDR3 contains 14 residues. V was cut by 8 bases and J by 4 bases, with 12 bases left in between. This chain's CDR3 is CASGKYEGANVLTF. The CDR3 DNA is TGTGCCAGCGGAAAGTACGAGGGGGCCAACGTCCTGACTTTC.

The chain carries TRBV7-2 and TRBJ2-2; TRBD1 aligns across 7 bases. The CDR3 is made up of 15 amino acids. The V segment lost 5 bases and the J segment 0 bases; nucleotides outside the gene matches: 3. Germline lookup yields CDR1 SGHTA and CDR2 FQGNSA. Here the CDR3 reads CASSVQGANTGELFF. CDR3 nucleotides: TGTGCCAGCAGCGTTCAGGGGGCGAACACCGGGGAGCTGTTTTTT.

This clonotype was seen only once. V and J are TRBV5-4 and TRBJ1-1, with D possibly being TRBD1 (5 bases). The CDR3 has 15 amino acids. V shed 4 bases and J shed 0 bases, with 13 bases lying between them. The germline gives CDR1 SGHNT, CDR2 YYREEE (reference sequence). The CDR3 spells CASSKMGLLNTEAFF. The CDR3 DNA reads TGTGCCAGCAGCAAAATGGGACTGCTGAACACTGAAGCTTTCTTT.

The chain joins TRBV20-1 to TRBJ1-1; no clear D. The CDR3 length is 11 residues. Looked up from germline, CDR1 is DFQATT and CDR2 is SNEGSKA (reference sequence). V was cut by 6 bases and J by 2 bases, with 7 bases left in between. CDR3 residues: CSAPGNTEAFF. CDR3 sequence (DNA): TGCAGTGCCCCAGGAAACACTGAAGCTTTCTTT.